This TCR beta chain comes out of a study of PD-L1 blockade in urothelial cancer. As for the study in general: Blood analyses occurred 3 weeks (second dose) and 6 weeks post treatment start.

Spiked synthetic TCR analogs estimated absolute template abundance per PCR. The protocol was immunoSEQ multiplex PCR, while the TCRdb copy is restricted to in-frame clones and leaves out a portion. Among 130,000 or so clones, 84% were seen once, and the ten largest hold 2.5% to 4%. The junction had 12 bases not matched to a gene; V was cut back by 3 bases and J by 1 base. Germline V CDR1 and CDR2: LNHDA, SQIVND (reference sequence). The CDR3 spans 19 residues. Time point specified: pretreatment peripheral blood. This specimen consisted of PBMCs, obtained around atezolizumab (anti-PD-L1) treatment. This chain joins TRBV19 and TRBJ1-1; 12 bases map to TRBD1. This TCR was sampled from a man aged 50 or older with urothelial cancer. DNA for the CDR3: TGTGCCAGTAGTATGGGGTGGGGACAGGGGGCTTCTAGGAACACTGAAGCTTTCTTT. Protein sequence: CASSMGWGQGASRNTEAFF.